This record concerns one TCR beta chain sequence. This sample is part of a study of cytomegalovirus exposure and HLA in healthy donors. Trimming cost V 2 bases and J 2 bases, with 13 bases left between them. Germline CDR1 MNHEY, CDR2 SVGAGI. The CDR3 extends over 15 amino acids. Primers included in the PCR were 60 Vbeta and 13 Jbeta primers. Some clones are missing from TCRdb's copy, which holds only in-frame ones; the method was immunoSEQ multiplex PCR. The sample yields 60,000 or so clones, approximately 83% seen once. The rearrangement joins TRBV6-5 to TRBJ2-7, with D perhaps matching TRBD1 (6 bases). The receptor was isolated from a female donor in good health and CMV-seronegative. Sequencing was carried out using PBMCs. The CDR3 nucleotides are TGTGCCAGCAGTTACAAGGGGGAGCTACCCTACGAGCAGTACTTC. Its translation is CASSYKGELPYEQYF.